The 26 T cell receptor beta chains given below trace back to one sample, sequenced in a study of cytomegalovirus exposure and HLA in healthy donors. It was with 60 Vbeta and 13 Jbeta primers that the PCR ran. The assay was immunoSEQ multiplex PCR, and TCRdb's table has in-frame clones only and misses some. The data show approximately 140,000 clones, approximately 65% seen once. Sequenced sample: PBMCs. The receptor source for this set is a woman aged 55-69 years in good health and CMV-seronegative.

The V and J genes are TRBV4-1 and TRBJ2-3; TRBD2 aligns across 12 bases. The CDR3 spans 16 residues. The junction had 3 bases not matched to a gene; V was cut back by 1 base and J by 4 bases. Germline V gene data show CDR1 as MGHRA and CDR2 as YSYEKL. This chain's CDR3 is CASSQGASGGADTQYF. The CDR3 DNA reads TGCGCCAGCAGCCAAGGCGCTAGCGGGGGGGCAGATACGCAGTATTTT.

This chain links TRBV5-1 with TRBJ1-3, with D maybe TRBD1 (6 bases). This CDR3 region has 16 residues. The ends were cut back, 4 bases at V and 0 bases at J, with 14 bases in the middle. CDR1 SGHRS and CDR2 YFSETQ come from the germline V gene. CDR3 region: CASSPYPGDSGNTIYF. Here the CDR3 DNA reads TGCGCCAGCAGCCCCTACCCAGGGGACTCTGGAAACACCATATATTTT.

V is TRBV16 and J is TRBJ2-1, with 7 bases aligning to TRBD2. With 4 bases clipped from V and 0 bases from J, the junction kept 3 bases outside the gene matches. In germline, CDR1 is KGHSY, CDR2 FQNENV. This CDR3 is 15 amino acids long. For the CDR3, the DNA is TGTGCCAGCAGCCCGGGCGGGAGCTCCTACAATGAGCAGTTCTTC. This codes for CASSPGGSSYNEQFF. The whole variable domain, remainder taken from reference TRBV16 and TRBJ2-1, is GEEVAQTPKHLVRGEGQKAKLYCAPIKGHSYVFWYQQVLKNEFKFLISFQNENVFDETGMPKERFSAKCLPNSPCSLEIQATKLEDSAVYFCASSPGGSSYNEQFFGPGTRLTVL.

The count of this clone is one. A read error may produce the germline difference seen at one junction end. The chain's CDR3 is CVSTSLEPPYEQYF. The CDR3 DNA reads as TGTGTCAGCACTAGCTTAGAACCCCCCTACGAGCAGTACTTC. This sequence joins TRBV7-9 and TRBJ2-7, with a tentative D call TRBD2 (6 bases). CDR1 is SEHNR and CDR2 is FQNEAQ in the germline V gene (reference sequence). The CDR3 consists of 14 residues.

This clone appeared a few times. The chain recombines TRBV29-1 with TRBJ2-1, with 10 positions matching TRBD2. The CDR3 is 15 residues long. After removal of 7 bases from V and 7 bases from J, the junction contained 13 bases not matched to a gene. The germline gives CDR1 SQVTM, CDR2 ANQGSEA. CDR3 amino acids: CSAGASSGRGNEQFF. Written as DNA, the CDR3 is TGCAGCGCTGGGGCCTCTAGCGGGAGAGGGAATGAGCAGTTCTTC.

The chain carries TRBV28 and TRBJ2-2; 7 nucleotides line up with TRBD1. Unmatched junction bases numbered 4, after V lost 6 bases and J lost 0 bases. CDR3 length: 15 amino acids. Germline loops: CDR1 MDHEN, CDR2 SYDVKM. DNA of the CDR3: TGTGCCAGCAGGCGGCAGGGGGCGAACACCGGGGAGCTGTTTTTT. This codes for CASRRQGANTGELFF.

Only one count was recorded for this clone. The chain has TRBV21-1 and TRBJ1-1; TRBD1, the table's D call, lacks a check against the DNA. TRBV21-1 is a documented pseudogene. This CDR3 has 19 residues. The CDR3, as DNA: TGTGCCAGCAGCAAAAGGATCGGGACAGGGGGCTGCCTGGACACTGAAGCTTTCTTT. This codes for CASSKRIGTGGCLDTEAFF.

CDR3 protein: CASSLTGLKDTQYF. The CDR3 DNA sequence: TGCGCCAGCAGCTTGACAGGGTTGAAAGATACGCAGTATTTT. The chain employs TRBV5-1 and TRBJ2-3; perhaps TRBD1 as D (6 bases). CDR1 is SGHRS and CDR2 is YFSETQ in the germline V gene. The ends were cut back, 1 base at V and 5 bases at J, with 11 bases in the middle. The CDR3 has 14 amino acids.

The CDR3: CASSSTSGGARETQYF. The CDR3 coding sequence is TGTGCCAGCAGCTCCACTAGCGGGGGGGCCAGGGAGACCCAGTACTTC. This chain uses TRBV5-6 with TRBJ2-5, with 13 positions matching TRBD2. Germline V lookup: CDR1 SGHDT, CDR2 YYEEEE. V shed 3 bases, J shed 5 bases, and the junction held 7 bases outside the gene matches. There are 16 residues in the CDR3.

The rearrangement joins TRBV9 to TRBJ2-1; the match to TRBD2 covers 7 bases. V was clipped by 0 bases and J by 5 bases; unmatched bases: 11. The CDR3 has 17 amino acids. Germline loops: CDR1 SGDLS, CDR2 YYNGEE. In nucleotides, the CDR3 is TGTGCCAGCAGCGTAGGTGGTGGCGGGAGTCTCCACAATGAGCAGTTCTTC. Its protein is CASSVGGGGSLHNEQFF.

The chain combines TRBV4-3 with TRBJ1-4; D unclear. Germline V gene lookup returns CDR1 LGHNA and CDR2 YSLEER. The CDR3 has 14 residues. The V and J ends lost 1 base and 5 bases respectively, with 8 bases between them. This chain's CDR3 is CASSQGQRNEKLFF. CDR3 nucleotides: TGCGCCAGCAGCCAAGGTCAGCGGAATGAAAAACTGTTTTTT.

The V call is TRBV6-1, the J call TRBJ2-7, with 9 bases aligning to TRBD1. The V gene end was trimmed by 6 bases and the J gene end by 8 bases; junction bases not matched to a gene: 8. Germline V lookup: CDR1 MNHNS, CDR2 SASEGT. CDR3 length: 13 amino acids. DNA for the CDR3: TGTGCCAGCAGCCAAGGGACAGGGTTTCAGCAGTACTTC. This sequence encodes CASSQGTGFQQYF.

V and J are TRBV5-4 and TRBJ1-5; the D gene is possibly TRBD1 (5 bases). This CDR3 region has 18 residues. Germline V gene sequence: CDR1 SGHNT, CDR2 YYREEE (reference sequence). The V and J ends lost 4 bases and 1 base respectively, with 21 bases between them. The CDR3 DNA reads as TGTGCCAGCAGCCCGGCCCCTTGGGGGGTGGGGAGCAATCAGCCCCAGCATTTT. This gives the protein CASSPAPWGVGSNQPQHF.

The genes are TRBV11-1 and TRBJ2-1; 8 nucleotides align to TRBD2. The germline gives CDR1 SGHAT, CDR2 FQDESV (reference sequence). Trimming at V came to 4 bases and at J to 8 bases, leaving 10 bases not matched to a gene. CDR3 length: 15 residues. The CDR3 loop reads CASSSGTSKRHEQFF. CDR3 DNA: TGTGCCAGCAGCTCCGGGACTAGTAAACGTCATGAGCAGTTCTTC.

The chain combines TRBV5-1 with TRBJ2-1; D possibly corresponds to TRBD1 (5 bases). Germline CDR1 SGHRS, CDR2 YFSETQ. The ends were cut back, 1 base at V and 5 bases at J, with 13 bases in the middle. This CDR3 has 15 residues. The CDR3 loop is CASSLRSWGNNEQFF. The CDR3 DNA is TGCGCCAGCAGCTTGCGGTCCTGGGGCAACAATGAGCAGTTCTTC.

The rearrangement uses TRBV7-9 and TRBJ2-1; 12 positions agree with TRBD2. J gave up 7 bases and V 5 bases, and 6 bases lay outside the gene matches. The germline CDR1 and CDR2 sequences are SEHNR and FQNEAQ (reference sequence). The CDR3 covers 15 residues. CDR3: CASSRGLAGRNEQFF. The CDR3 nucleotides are TGTGCCAGCAGCCGCGGACTAGCGGGGAGAAATGAGCAGTTCTTC.

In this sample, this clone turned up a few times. CDR3 DNA sequence: TGCGCCAGCAGCCAAGATTTAAGGGGCCTGGCTGAAGCTTTCTTT. This codes for CASSQDLRGLAEAFF. The chain joins TRBV4-3 to TRBJ1-1, with TRBD1 as a possible D gene (5 bases). Trimming pared 0 bases from V and 6 bases from J, leaving 14 bases between. CDR1 LGHNA and CDR2 YSLEER come from the germline V gene. The CDR3 totals 15 residues.

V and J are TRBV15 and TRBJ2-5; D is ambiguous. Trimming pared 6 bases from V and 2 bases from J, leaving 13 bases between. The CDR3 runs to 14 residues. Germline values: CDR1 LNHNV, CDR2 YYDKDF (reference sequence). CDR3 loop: CATRGARFQETQYF. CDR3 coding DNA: TGTGCCACCAGAGGAGCGAGGTTTCAAGAGACCCAGTACTTC.

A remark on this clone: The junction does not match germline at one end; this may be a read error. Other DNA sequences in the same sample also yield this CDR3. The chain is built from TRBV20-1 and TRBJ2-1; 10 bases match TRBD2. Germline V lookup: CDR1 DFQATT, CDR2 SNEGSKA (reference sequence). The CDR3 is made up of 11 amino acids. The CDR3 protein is CSASKREGEFF. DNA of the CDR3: TGCAGCGCTAGTAAGCGGGAGGGGGAGTTCTTC.

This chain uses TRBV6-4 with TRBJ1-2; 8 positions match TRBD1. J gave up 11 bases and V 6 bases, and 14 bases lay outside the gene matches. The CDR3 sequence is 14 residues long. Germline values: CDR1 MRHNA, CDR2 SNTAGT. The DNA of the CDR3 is TGTGCCAGCAGCGGGCTTCGAGGACAGGGCCCATACACCTTC. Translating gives CASSGLRGQGPYTF.

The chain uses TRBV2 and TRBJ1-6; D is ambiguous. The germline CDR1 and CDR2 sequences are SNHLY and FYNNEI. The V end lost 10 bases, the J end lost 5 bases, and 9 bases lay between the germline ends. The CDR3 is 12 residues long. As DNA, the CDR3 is TGTGCCAAGACTGGAAATAATTCACCCCTCCACTTT. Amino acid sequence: CAKTGNNSPLHF.

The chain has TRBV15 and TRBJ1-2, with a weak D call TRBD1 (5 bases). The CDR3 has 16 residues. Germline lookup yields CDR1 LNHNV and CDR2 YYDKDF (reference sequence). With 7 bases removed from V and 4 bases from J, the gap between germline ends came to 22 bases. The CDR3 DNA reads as TGTGCCACCAACCAACCTTCATCCAGGGATGGCTATGGCTACACCTTC. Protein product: CATNQPSSRDGYGYTF.

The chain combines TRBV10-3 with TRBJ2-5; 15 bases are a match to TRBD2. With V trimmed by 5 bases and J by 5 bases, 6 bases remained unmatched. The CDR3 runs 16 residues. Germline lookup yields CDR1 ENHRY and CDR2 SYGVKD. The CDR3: CAISRTSGRAAETQYF. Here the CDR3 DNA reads TGTGCCATCAGTCGGACTAGCGGGAGGGCCGCGGAGACCCAGTACTTC.

The DNA for the CDR3 is TGTGCCATCAGTGGGGCTAGCGGGAGTACCGGGGAGCTGTTTTTT. Its protein is CAISGASGSTGELFF. The chain joins TRBV10-3 to TRBJ2-2; 10 bases match TRBD2. In germline, CDR1 is ENHRY, CDR2 SYGVKD. The CDR3 covers 15 residues. V was clipped by 4 bases and J by 5 bases; unmatched bases: 4.

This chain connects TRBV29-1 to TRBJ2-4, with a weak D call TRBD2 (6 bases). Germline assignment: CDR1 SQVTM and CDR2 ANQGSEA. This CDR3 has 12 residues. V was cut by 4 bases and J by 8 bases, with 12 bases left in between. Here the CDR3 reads CSVGTIADIQYF. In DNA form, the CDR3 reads TGCAGCGTTGGGACAATAGCGGACATTCAGTACTTC.

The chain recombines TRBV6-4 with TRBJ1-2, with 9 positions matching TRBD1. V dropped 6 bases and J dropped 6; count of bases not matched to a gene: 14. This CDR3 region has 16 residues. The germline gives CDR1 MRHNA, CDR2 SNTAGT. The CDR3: CASRPSGTGTLHGYTF. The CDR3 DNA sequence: TGTGCCAGCAGACCATCCGGGACAGGGACGTTACATGGCTACACCTTC.